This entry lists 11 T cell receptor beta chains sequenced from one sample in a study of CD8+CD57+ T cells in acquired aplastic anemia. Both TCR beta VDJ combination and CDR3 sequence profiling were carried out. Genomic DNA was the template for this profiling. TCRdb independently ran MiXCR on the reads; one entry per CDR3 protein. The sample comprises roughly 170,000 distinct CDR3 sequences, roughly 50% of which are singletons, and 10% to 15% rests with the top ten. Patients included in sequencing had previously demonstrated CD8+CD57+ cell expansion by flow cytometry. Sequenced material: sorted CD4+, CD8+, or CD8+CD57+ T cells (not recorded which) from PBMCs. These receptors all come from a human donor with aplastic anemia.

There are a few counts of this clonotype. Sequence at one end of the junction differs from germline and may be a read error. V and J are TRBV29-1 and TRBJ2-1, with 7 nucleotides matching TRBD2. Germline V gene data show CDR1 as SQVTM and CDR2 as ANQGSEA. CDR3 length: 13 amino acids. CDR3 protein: CSVASGTYNEQFF. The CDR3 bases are TGCAGTGTTGCCAGCGGGACCTACAATGAGCAGTTCTTC.

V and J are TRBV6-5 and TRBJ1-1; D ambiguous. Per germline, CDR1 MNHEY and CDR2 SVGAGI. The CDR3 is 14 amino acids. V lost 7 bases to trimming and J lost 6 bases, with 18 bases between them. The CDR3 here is CASTTNGKGSEAFF. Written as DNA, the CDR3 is TGTGCCAGCACTACCAACGGTAAGGGCTCTGAAGCTTTCTTT.

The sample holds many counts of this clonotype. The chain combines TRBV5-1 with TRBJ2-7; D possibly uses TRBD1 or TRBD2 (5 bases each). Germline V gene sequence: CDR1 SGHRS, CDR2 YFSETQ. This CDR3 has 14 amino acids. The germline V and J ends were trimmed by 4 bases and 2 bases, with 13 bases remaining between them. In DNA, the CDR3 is TGCGCCAGCAGCGTACGGGACGGTACCTACGAGCAGTACTTC. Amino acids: CASSVRDGTYEQYF. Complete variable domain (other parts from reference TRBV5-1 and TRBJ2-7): KAGVTQTPRYLIKTRGQQVTLSCSPISGHRSVSWYQQTPGQGLQFLFEYFSETQRNKGNFPGRFSGRQFSNSRSEMNVSTLELGDSALYLCASSVRDGTYEQYFGPGTRLTVT.

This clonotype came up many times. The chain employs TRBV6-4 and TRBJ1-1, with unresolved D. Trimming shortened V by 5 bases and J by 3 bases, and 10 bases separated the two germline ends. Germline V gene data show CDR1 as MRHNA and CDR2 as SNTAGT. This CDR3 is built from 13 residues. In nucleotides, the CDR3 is TGTGCCAGCAGTCGAGAGGGAGACACTGAAGCTTTCTTT. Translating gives CASSREGDTEAFF.

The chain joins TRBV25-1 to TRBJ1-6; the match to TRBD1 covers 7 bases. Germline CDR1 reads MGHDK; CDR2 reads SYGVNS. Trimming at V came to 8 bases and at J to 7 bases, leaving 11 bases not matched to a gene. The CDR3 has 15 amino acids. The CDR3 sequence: CASRDSEGANSPLHF. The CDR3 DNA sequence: TGTGCCAGCCGGGACAGTGAAGGAGCCAATTCACCCCTCCACTTT.

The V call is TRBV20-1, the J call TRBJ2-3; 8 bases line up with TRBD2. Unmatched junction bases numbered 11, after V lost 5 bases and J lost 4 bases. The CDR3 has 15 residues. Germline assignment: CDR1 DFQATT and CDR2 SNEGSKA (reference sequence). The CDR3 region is CSAPSVAGRSDTQYF. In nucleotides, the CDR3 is TGCAGTGCTCCCAGCGTAGCGGGGAGGTCAGATACGCAGTATTTT.

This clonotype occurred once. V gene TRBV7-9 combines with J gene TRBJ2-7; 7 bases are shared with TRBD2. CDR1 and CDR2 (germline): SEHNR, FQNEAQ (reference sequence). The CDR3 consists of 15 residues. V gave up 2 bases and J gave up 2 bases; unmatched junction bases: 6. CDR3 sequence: CASSLMAGAPYEQYF. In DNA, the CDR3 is TGTGCCAGCAGCTTAATGGCGGGAGCCCCCTACGAGCAGTACTTC.

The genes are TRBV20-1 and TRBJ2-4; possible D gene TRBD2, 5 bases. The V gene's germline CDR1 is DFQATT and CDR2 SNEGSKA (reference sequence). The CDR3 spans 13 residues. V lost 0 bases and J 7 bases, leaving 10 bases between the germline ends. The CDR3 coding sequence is TGCAGTGCTAGAGACAGCGGCAGGAACATTCAGTACTTC. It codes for CSARDSGRNIQYF.

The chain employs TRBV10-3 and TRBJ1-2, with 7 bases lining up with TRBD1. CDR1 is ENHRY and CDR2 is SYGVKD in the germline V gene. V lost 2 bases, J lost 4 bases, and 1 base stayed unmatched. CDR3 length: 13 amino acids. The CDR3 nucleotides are TGTGCCATCAGTGAGGACAGGGTCTATGGCTACACCTTC. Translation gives CAISEDRVYGYTF.

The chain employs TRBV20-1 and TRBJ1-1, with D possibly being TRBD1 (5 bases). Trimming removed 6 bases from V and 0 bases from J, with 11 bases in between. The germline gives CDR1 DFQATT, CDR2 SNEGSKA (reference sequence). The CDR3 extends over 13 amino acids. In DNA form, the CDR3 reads TGCAGTGCCTCGGACACGATGAACACTGAAGCTTTCTTT. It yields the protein CSASDTMNTEAFF.

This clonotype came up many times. The CDR3 spells CSARRQGGEAFF. CDR3 in DNA: TGCAGTGCTAGGAGACAGGGTGGAGAAGCTTTCTTT. This chain joins TRBV20-1 and TRBJ1-1; 7 nucleotides align to TRBD1. Germline CDR1 DFQATT, CDR2 SNEGSKA (reference sequence). The V segment lost 3 bases and the J segment 8 bases; nucleotides outside the gene matches: 6. There are 12 residues in the CDR3.